Following are 11 T cell receptor beta chains from one sample sequenced in a study of cytomegalovirus exposure and HLA in healthy donors. The PCR had 60 Vbeta and 13 Jbeta primers. The assay was immunoSEQ multiplex PCR, and TCRdb's table has in-frame clones only and misses some. This table holds fewer than 200,000 clones, almost 75% found once. Sequenced material: PBMCs. Receptors were obtained from a woman aged 18-29 years in good health and CMV-seropositive.

The rearrangement links TRBV25-1 to TRBJ2-7, with unresolved D. The CDR3 is 12 amino acids. Germline CDR1 is MGHDK and CDR2 is SYGVNS. With 4 bases removed from V and 2 bases from J, the gap between germline ends came to 6 bases. This CDR3 is CASSVATYEQYF. As DNA, the CDR3 is TGTGCCAGCAGTGTGGCAACCTACGAGCAGTACTTC.

The V and J genes are TRBV18 and TRBJ1-1; possibly TRBD1 for D (5 bases). Trimming removed 6 bases at V and 3 bases at J, with 14 bases between. Looked up from germline, CDR1 is KGHSH and CDR2 is LQKENI. CDR3 length: 14 residues. The CDR3 protein is CASSPLRGDTEAFF. The CDR3 coding sequence is TGTGCCAGCTCTCCCCTTCGGGGGGACACTGAAGCTTTCTTT. The whole variable domain, remainder taken from reference TRBV18 and TRBJ1-1, is NAGVMQNPRHLVRRRGQEARLRCSPMKGHSHVYWYRQLPEEGLKFMVYLQKENIIDESGMPKERFSAEFPKEGPSILRIQQVVRGDSAAYFCASSPLRGDTEAFFGQGTRLTVV.

V usage is TRBV10-3 and J usage is TRBJ2-3; unclear D gene. CDR1 ENHRY and CDR2 SYGVKD come from the germline V gene. V was pared by 3 bases and J by 2 bases, with 6 bases between. The CDR3 consists of 13 residues. The CDR3 bases are TGTGCCATCAGTGAAGACTTCACAGATACGCAGTATTTT. Residues: CAISEDFTDTQYF.

This rearrangement joins TRBV18 to TRBJ2-7; possibly TRBD1 for D (7 bases). There are 15 residues in the CDR3. V shed 4 bases and J shed 5 bases, with 18 bases lying between them. Per the germline V gene, CDR1 is KGHSH and CDR2 is LQKENI. As DNA, the CDR3 is TGTGCCAGCTCACTCCCCTCAGGGGGGTCAGACGAGCAGTACTTC. It yields the protein CASSLPSGGSDEQYF.

The chain employs TRBV4-3 and TRBJ1-6, with D tentatively TRBD1 (5 bases). The CDR3 totals 16 residues. Germline assignment: CDR1 LGHNA and CDR2 YSLEER. V lost 0 bases to trimming and J lost 7 bases, with 13 bases between them. The CDR3 DNA reads as TGCGCCAGCAGCCAAGAGGTCGCGGCAGGGAATTCACCCCTCCACTTT. It is translated as CASSQEVAAGNSPLHF.

The V and J genes are TRBV29-1 and TRBJ2-7, with a possible D match to TRBD1 (5 bases). Germline V gene sequence: CDR1 SQVTM, CDR2 ANQGSEA. There are 13 residues in the CDR3. V was trimmed by 1 base and J by 4 bases, leaving 11 bases between them. In DNA, the CDR3 is TGCAGCGTTGAAGGACAGAGTAGTTACGAGCAGTACTTC. Translating gives CSVEGQSSYEQYF.

This chain uses TRBV19 with TRBJ2-5; perhaps TRBD1 as D (6 bases). The germline gives CDR1 LNHDA, CDR2 SQIVND (reference sequence). With 7 bases removed from V and 5 bases from J, the gap between germline ends came to 8 bases. The CDR3 has 11 residues. This CDR3 reads CASKTGETQYF. CDR3 nucleotide sequence: TGTGCCAGTAAAACAGGGGAGACCCAGTACTTC.

This rearrangement joins TRBV7-3 to TRBJ1-6; 9 nucleotides agree with TRBD1. This CDR3 spans 15 amino acids. Germline-derived CDR1 and CDR2 are SGHTA and FQGTGA. J was trimmed by 8 bases and V by 8 bases; bases with no gene match: 10. The CDR3 sequence: CASGKQGAQYSPLHF. The CDR3, as DNA: TGTGCCAGCGGCAAACAGGGGGCGCAGTATTCACCCCTCCACTTT.

The chain combines TRBV13 with TRBJ2-5; TRBD1 matches 7 bases. Germline CDR1 reads PRHDT; CDR2 reads FYEKMQ (reference sequence). The V segment lost 4 bases and the J segment 2 bases; nucleotides outside the gene matches: 13. The CDR3 is 17 residues long. Here the CDR3 reads CASSSRTGGQGQETQYF. In nucleotides, the CDR3 is TGTGCCAGCAGCTCGCGGACAGGCGGGCAGGGGCAAGAGACCCAGTACTTC.

V usage is TRBV5-1 and J usage is TRBJ2-3; TRBD2 matches 11 bases. The CDR3 is 16 amino acids. J was trimmed by 5 bases and V by 2 bases; bases with no gene match: 7. Per the germline V gene, CDR1 is SGHRS and CDR2 is YFSETQ. CDR3 residues: CASSFALAGDIDTQYF. The DNA of the CDR3 is TGCGCCAGCAGCTTTGCACTAGCGGGGGACATAGATACGCAGTATTTT.

The rearrangement joins TRBV19 to TRBJ1-2; 7 bases agree with TRBD1. Germline-derived CDR1 and CDR2 are LNHDA and SQIVND (reference sequence). The CDR3 extends over 14 amino acids. V lost 3 bases, J lost 5 bases, and 6 bases stayed unmatched. Here the CDR3 reads CASSIGTVVYGYTF. For the CDR3, the DNA is TGTGCCAGTAGTATCGGGACAGTAGTTTATGGCTACACCTTC.